This TCR beta chain came from a study of molecular identifiers for immune sequencing clone quantification. The authors gated naive CD8 T cells as CD8+CD4-CCR7+CD45RA+ for sorting. Overall study results and limits: In a background of under 1.3 million naive cells, spiked Jurkat TCR RNA from one cell was reportedly detectable.

To note about this clonotype: Its target is unknown.

This CDR3 is 15 amino acids long. The germline V gene has CDR1 SGDLS and CDR2 YYNGEE. The V and J ends lost 3 bases and 5 bases, in that order; junction bases with no gene match: 6. In TCRdb, the PCR reads were re-called with MiXCR into one record per CDR3 protein. This sample carries approximately 630,000 distinct CDR3 sequences, 25% of them seen once, and the ten largest clones take 0.78%. This sequence originates from a human donor in good health. Some libraries in this study had Jurkat cell RNA spiked in. The V call is TRBV9, the J call TRBJ2-5; 11 nucleotides match TRBD1. The sequencing input was naive CD8+ T cells from blood, with Jurkat cell RNA spiked in. Subset of the sample: FACS-sorted CD8+CD4-CCR7+CD45RA+ naive T cells. CDR3 region: CASSATGQGVETQYF. Here the CDR3 DNA reads TGTGCCAGCAGCGCCACGGGACAGGGGGTTGAGACCCAGTACTTC. The variable domain in full, with the rest retrieved from reference TRBV9 and TRBJ2-5, is DSGVTQTPKHLITATGQRVTLRCSPRSGDLSVYWYQQSLDQGLQFLIQYYNGEERAKGNILERFSAQQFPDLHSELNLSSLELGDSALYFCASSATGQGVETQYFGPGTRLLVL.